This T cell receptor (beta chain) originates from a study of cytomegalovirus exposure and HLA in healthy donors. Worth noting for this clone: The antigen is not known.

PCR primers comprised 60 Vbeta and 13 Jbeta primers. Generated by immunoSEQ multiplex PCR, the TCRdb table keeps only in-frame clones and is missing some. The sample has around 130,000 clones; roughly 79% are singletons. General study results and limits: Further analysis, carried out later, found HLA-associated TCR beta chains more clonally expanded than equally common other chains. In a later analysis, parvovirus B19, influenza, CMV and Epstein-Barr virus appeared linked to several top co-occurrence clusters.

Trimming removed 4 bases from V and 6 bases from J; junction bases left unmatched: 5. This CDR3 contains 16 residues. The germline CDR1 and CDR2 sequences are MNHNY and SVGAGI (reference sequence). The sequencing input was PBMCs. The rearrangement uses TRBV6-6 and TRBJ1-6; 11 bases are a match to TRBD1. This clonotype originated in a man aged 30-40 years in good health and CMV-seronegative. This CDR3 reads CASSLGQGALNSPLHF. The CDR3 DNA reads as TGTGCCAGCAGTTTAGGACAGGGGGCCCTTAATTCACCCCTCCACTTT.